What follows is one TCR beta chain and its context. This clonotype was observed many times. Its recognized antigen is unknown. It has no much larger one-base neighbor in the sample; base qualities were not kept. The data stem from a study of identical twins (dated by TCRdb to the mid-2010s). Regarding the complete study: The study deep-sequenced TCR alpha and beta repertoires from monozygotic twins, unrelated adults of various ages and cord blood to test whether fetal clonotypes persist. Replicate twin experiments were performed at different times using different library preparation protocols to rule out contamination.

Results and caveats for the whole study, not just this receptor: Excess twin sharing in beta out-of-frame sequences was weaker because fewer shared sequences lowered the signal-to-noise ratio. Because the same donors could not be followed over many years, conclusions were based on cross-sectional statistical analysis. Zero-insertion analyses could be partly confounded by invariant T cells such as MAIT and iNKT, although diverse VJ usage argued against such confounding for most clonotypes. Abundant cord blood beta clonotypes carried fewer insertions; young adult naive repertoires showed a weaker similar trend, while memory repertoires showed none. Out-of-frame TCR alpha sequences shared between twins showed an excess of low generation-probability sequences compared with coincidental sharing between unrelated individuals. Out-of-frame TCR alpha sharing in monozygotic twins was systematically underestimated by recombination models, whereas sharing between unrelated individuals was in agreement with the recombination models.

Only healthy Caucasian donors were included. Three pairs of female monozygotic twins, all aged 18 to 29 years, were included in the twin cohort. The RNA used for TCR libraries was isolated from peripheral blood mononuclear cells. Counted from cysteine to phenylalanine, this CDR3 has 17 amino acids. CDR3 DNA only is kept here, 51 bases in frame from base 1. From the germline V gene, CDR1 is SGHVS and CDR2 is FNYEAQ. Compared with germline, V lacks 1 base and J lacks 5 bases; bases without a gene match: 10. The library came from 5' RACE. These reads were obtained on an Illumina HiSeq 2000. Template switching introduced a universal primer binding site; the final cDNA contained a unique molecular identifier, enabling accurate counting of TCR cDNA molecules. Specific primers in the conserved constant-segment region were used to synthesize first-strand cDNA for TCR alpha and beta chains. To control for contamination, every cDNA library carried two barcodes: a SMART-Mk sample barcode plus Illumina barcodes. TruSeq adapter sequences along with Illumina sample barcodes were introduced in two successive PCR steps. Sequencing of the TCR alpha and beta cDNA libraries was done on the Illumina HiSeq platform using custom primers. The paper's processing steps were these. Raw reads were processed with MiGEC to extract unique molecular identifiers, and MiXCR was used to determine CDR3 positions. For each individual, recombination models were inferred using an EM algorithm with the repgenHMM and IGoR tools. The tcR package in R was used for shared clonotype analysis, with sharing normalized by the product of cloneset sizes. To study raw recombination free of thymic and clonal selection effects, out-of-frame nonproductive sequences were analyzed. Using fastp at Q25 and MiXCR, TCRdb reprocessed the public reads and kept productive beta chains. Identical CDR3 protein sequences are pooled into one entry, listed with their most common genes and DNA. The V and J calls come from TCRdb's annotation, not from the publication. Across this sample there are 550,000 to 800,000 distinct CDR3 sequences, with roughly 7.2% seen only once. 1.6% of the sample rests with the top ten.

This sample was shared with a second study, whose subject was yellow fever vaccine responses in identical twins. As that second paper reports: The authors reported that the T cell response to vaccination in identical twins appeared partly convergent and partly personalized. Focusing on identical twins, the study followed the T cell clones that responded to the vaccine, and did so with precision.

Material: PBMCs. The chain uses TRBV7-6 and TRBJ2-3; the junction holds 9 bases that match TRBD2. The TCR was taken from a woman between 18 and 29 years old in good health. For the CDR3, the sequence is CASSLVMAGGPGDTQYF. The DNA sequence is given as TGTGCCAGCAGCTTAGTGATGGCGGGAGGGCCAGGAGATACGCAGTATTTT.